These 32 T cell receptor beta chains originate from one sample sequenced in a study of T cells in Graves' hyperthyroidism and ophthalmopathy. Amplification targeted TCR beta CDR3 regions from RNA transcripts. A set of HTBI primers served as the primers for a first-round RT-PCR of the TCR CDR3. Each CDR3 protein is one row after TCRdb ran MiXCR on the multiplex PCR reads. The table shows hundreds of thousands of distinct CDR3 sequences, with roughly 15% occurring only once. Sequencing was carried out using blood. Source of these receptors: a woman in her thirties or forties with Graves' ophthalmopathy.

Turning to this clonotype: The germline gene is not matched at one end of the junction; a read error may be the cause. The chain couples TRBV29-1 to TRBJ2-7, with 7 positions matching TRBD1. CDR3 size: 13 residues. The germline V gene has CDR1 SQVTM and CDR2 ANQGSEA. The CDR3 sequence: CSVERTGSYEQYF. The CDR3 DNA sequence: TGCAGCGTTGAAAGGACAGGTTCCTACGAACAGTACTTC.

The chain employs TRBV2 and TRBJ1-3, with D possibly TRBD1 on 5 matching bases. The CDR3 has 13 amino acids. The germline V and J ends were trimmed by 2 bases and 7 bases, with 9 bases remaining between them. Germline V gene data show CDR1 as SNHLY and CDR2 as FYNNEI. The CDR3 DNA reads TGTGCCAGCAGTGAACCGTGGGGGAACACCATATATTTT. Translating it yields CASSEPWGNTIYF.

At least ten counts were recorded for this clonotype. The chain joins TRBV10-2 to TRBJ2-6; 12 bases agree with TRBD2. The trim removed 1 base at V and 4 bases at J, leaving 5 bases unmatched. This CDR3 region has 18 residues. Germline CDR1 reads WSHSY; CDR2 reads SAAADI. In DNA form, the CDR3 reads TGCGCCAGCAGTGAGTGGGCTAGCGGGAGGGAAGGGGCCAACGTCCTGACTTTC. This gives the protein CASSEWASGREGANVLTF.

This clonotype was seen only a few times. This sequence joins TRBV20-1 and TRBJ2-7, with D uncertain. V gave up 7 bases and J gave up 1 base, with 8 bases separating them. The CDR3 spans 11 residues. CDR1 and CDR2 (germline): DFQATT, SNEGSKA (reference sequence). CDR3 in DNA: TGCAGTGTTTGGGATTCCTACGAGCAGTACTTC. Protein sequence: CSVWDSYEQYF.

This clonotype was counted ten times or more. This chain links TRBV3-1 with TRBJ2-7; D uncertain. In germline, CDR1 is LGHDT, CDR2 YNNKEL (reference sequence). This CDR3 is built from 15 residues. V lost 4 bases to trimming and J lost 1 base, with 14 bases between them. CDR3 loop: CASSLTPGPSYEQYF. The CDR3 nucleotides are TGTGCCAGCAGCCTGACACCGGGCCCATCCTACGAGCAGTACTTC.

This chain connects TRBV4-1 to TRBJ2-3, with 14 bases matching TRBD2. Germline lookup yields CDR1 MGHRA and CDR2 YSYEKL. The CDR3 extends over 19 amino acids. Trimming removed 1 base from V and 0 bases from J; junction bases left unmatched: 6. CDR3 DNA: TGCGCCAGCAGCCAAGCCGGGACTAGCGGGGGAACTAGCACAGATACGCAGTATTTT. Its protein is CASSQAGTSGGTSTDTQYF.

The chain carries TRBV5-6 and TRBJ1-2, with 8 bases aligning to TRBD1. Germline values: CDR1 SGHDT, CDR2 YYEEEE. The CDR3 is made up of 13 amino acids. Losses at the gene ends were 4 bases for V and 7 bases for J; bases not matched to a gene: 6. CDR3 in amino acids: CASSPTGETGYTF. The CDR3 coding sequence is TGTGCCAGCAGCCCGACAGGGGAGACTGGCTACACCTTC.

In its sample, this clonotype was seen a few times. V is TRBV7-2 and J is TRBJ2-5; 8 nucleotides align to TRBD2. The trim removed 4 bases at V and 6 bases at J, leaving 7 bases unmatched. Germline lookup yields CDR1 SGHTA and CDR2 FQGNSA. The CDR3 is 14 amino acids. The CDR3 region is CASSSGGATKTQYF. The CDR3 bases are TGTGCCAGCAGCTCCGGGGGGGCCACGAAGACCCAGTACTTC.

The chain joins TRBV12-3 or TRBV12-4 to TRBJ1-2; a possible D gene is TRBD1 (5 bases). This CDR3 is built from 15 residues. The V end was cut by 5 bases, the J end by 0 bases, with 13 bases between. CDR3 DNA sequence: TGTGCCAGCAGTGTACAGGCCTTAGCTAACTATGGCTACACCTTC. It specifies CASSVQALANYGYTF.

This clonotype showed up many times. The CDR3 nucleotides are TGTGCCAGCAGCTTATCTGCCAGGGTCACCGGGGAGCTGTTTTTT. This gives the protein CASSLSARVTGELFF. V gene TRBV11-2 combines with J gene TRBJ2-2; the D gene is possibly TRBD1 (5 bases). The CDR3 totals 15 residues. V was shortened by 2 bases and J by 4 bases, with 11 bases between the two germline ends. Germline loops: CDR1 SGHAT, CDR2 FQNNGV.

This clonotype was counted only a few times. This may arise from a read error, as a much more abundant clone is one base away. The chain has TRBV5-1 and TRBJ2-1, with TRBD1 matching 10 bases. From germline, CDR1 is SGHRS and CDR2 YFSETQ. The CDR3 extends over 15 amino acids. The CDR3 here is CTSSLWTGGEDEQFF. In nucleotides, the CDR3 is TGCACCAGCAGCTTGTGGACAGGGGGTGAGGATGAGCAGTTCTTC.

The V and J genes are TRBV6-1 and TRBJ1-4; 8 bases are shared with TRBD1. V lost 5 bases to trimming and J lost 4 bases; unmatched junction nucleotides: 6. The CDR3 has 15 residues. Germline V gene data show CDR1 as MNHNS and CDR2 as SASEGT. In nucleotides, the CDR3 is TGTGCCAGCAGTCAGCAGGGGGCTAGTAATGAAAAACTGTTTTTT. Amino acids: CASSQQGASNEKLFF.

This clonotype occurred many times. The rearrangement links TRBV2 to TRBJ2-5; possible D gene TRBD2, 5 bases. Germline V gene data show CDR1 as SNHLY and CDR2 as FYNNEI. V was clipped by 8 bases and J by 5 bases, with 12 bases between them. The CDR3 sequence is 12 residues long. The CDR3 spells CASGLRSETQYF. The CDR3 coding sequence is TGTGCCAGCGGACTCCGATCGGAGACCCAGTACTTC.

This clonotype was counted ten times or more. This chain links TRBV15 with TRBJ2-1, with unresolved D. Germline loops: CDR1 LNHNV, CDR2 YYDKDF (reference sequence). The CDR3 is made up of 13 amino acids. Trimming took off 5 bases at V and 9 bases at J, with 14 bases between the two ends. CDR3 region: CATSFPESSEQFF. DNA of the CDR3: TGTGCCACCAGCTTCCCAGAGTCTAGTGAGCAGTTCTTC.

This clonotype has a handful of counts. J is TRBJ1-1 and V is TRBV18; the D is unclear. The germline V gene has CDR1 KGHSH and CDR2 LQKENI. The V gene lost 3 bases and the J gene lost 4 bases, with 9 bases spanning the gap. The CDR3 is 13 residues long. CDR3 bases: TGTGCCAGCTCACCGCTCGGGATCACTGAAGCTTTCTTT. It codes for CASSPLGITEAFF.

This rearrangement joins TRBV7-2 to TRBJ2-7; 9 nucleotides align to TRBD1. The V gene's germline CDR1 is SGHTA and CDR2 FQGNSA. This CDR3 has 15 residues. V dropped 2 bases and J dropped 6; count of bases not matched to a gene: 8. CDR3 bases: TGTGCCAGCAGCTTAAGCCAGACAGGGGGTGGCGAGCAGTACTTC. Translation gives CASSLSQTGGGEQYF.

This clonotype has just a few counts. V is TRBV4-1 and J is TRBJ2-7; no clear D gene. Germline CDR1 reads MGHRA; CDR2 reads YSYEKL. Trimming shortened V by 1 base and J by 3 bases, and 10 bases separated the two germline ends. The CDR3 has 14 residues. CDR3 sequence: CASSQGDEHYEQYF. CDR3 coding DNA: TGCGCCAGCAGCCAAGGTGACGAACACTACGAGCAGTACTTC.

This clonotype was counted ten times or more. V usage is TRBV6-1 and J usage is TRBJ1-1; TRBD1 aligns across 7 bases. The CDR3 contains 14 residues. Per germline, CDR1 MNHNS and CDR2 SASEGT. V lost 3 bases, J lost 4 bases, and 5 bases stayed unmatched. For the CDR3, the DNA is TGTGCCAGCAGTGAGAGACAGGGTTCCACTGAAGCTTTCTTT. Translating gives CASSERQGSTEAFF.

In its sample, this clonotype was seen a few times. The rearrangement uses TRBV2 and TRBJ1-5; possible D gene TRBD1, 5 bases. Trimming left V 10 bases short and J 8 bases short, with 18 bases between. This CDR3 is 13 amino acids long. The V gene's germline CDR1 is SNHLY and CDR2 FYNNEI. The CDR3 spells CATTPGIIKPQHF. CDR3 DNA: TGTGCCACCACTCCAGGGATAATCAAGCCCCAGCATTTT.

This clonotype came up many times. V is TRBV2 and J is TRBJ1-1, with 7 bases lining up with TRBD1. This CDR3 has 16 amino acids. Germline V gene data show CDR1 as SNHLY and CDR2 as FYNNEI. With V trimmed by 4 bases and J by 2 bases, 10 bases remained unmatched. The CDR3 sequence: CASSGEQGTYNTEAFF. CDR3 bases: TGTGCCAGCAGTGGGGAACAGGGGACATACAACACTGAAGCTTTCTTT.

This clonotype has a handful of counts. The V gene is TRBV6-1, the J gene TRBJ2-1; 10 nucleotides line up with TRBD1. The CDR3 covers 15 residues. The trim removed 6 bases at V and 6 bases at J, leaving 8 bases unmatched. Germline V gives CDR1 MNHNS, CDR2 SASEGT. CDR3 in DNA: TGTGCCAGCAGGAGCCGGGACAGGGGCATCAATGAGCAGTTCTTC. Its protein product is CASRSRDRGINEQFF.

This clonotype was observed a few times. The genes are TRBV20-1 and TRBJ1-2; perhaps TRBD1 as D (5 bases). V was trimmed by 6 bases and J by 5 bases, leaving 16 bases between them. This CDR3 is built from 13 residues. The germline V gene has CDR1 DFQATT and CDR2 SNEGSKA (reference sequence). This chain's CDR3 is CSATSGSGYGYTF. As DNA, the CDR3 is TGCAGTGCCACATCAGGGAGCGGGTATGGCTACACCTTC.

This clonotype was recorded at least ten times. V and J are TRBV2 and TRBJ1-1; D perhaps matches TRBD1 (5 bases). In germline, CDR1 is SNHLY, CDR2 FYNNEI. V was pared by 6 bases and J by 11 bases, with 22 bases between. The CDR3 is 14 amino acids. The DNA for the CDR3 is TGTGCCAGCAGATTGGGGAAGAGGCAGGGTGGCGCTTTCTTT. Protein product: CASRLGKRQGGAFF.

This clonotype was observed at least ten times. The CDR3 sequence: CASSSAGLAGTYEQYF. Here the CDR3 DNA reads TGTGCCAGCAGTTCCGCGGGACTAGCGGGTACTTACGAGCAGTACTTC. This chain links TRBV6-1 with TRBJ2-7, with 12 bases fitting TRBD2. This CDR3 is 16 amino acids long. CDR1 MNHNS and CDR2 SASEGT come from the germline V gene. Trimming at V came to 5 bases and at J to 4 bases, leaving 9 bases not matched to a gene.

This clonotype has a handful of counts. One base away lies a much larger clone, so this may be a sequencing read error. J is TRBJ2-1 and V is TRBV11-1, with 9 bases fitting TRBD2. The CDR3 has 17 amino acids. V lost 1 base to trimming and J lost 1 base; unmatched junction nucleotides: 5. Germline assignment: CDR1 SGHAT and CDR2 FQDESV (reference sequence). The CDR3 nucleotides read TGTGCCAGCAGCTTAGGGGGCGGGGGGGAGTCCTACAATGAGCAGTTCTTC. Encoded protein: CASSLGGGGESYNEQFF.

This chain joins TRBV7-8 and TRBJ2-7; D gene ambiguous. V dropped 2 bases and J dropped 1 base, with 9 bases sitting between them. This CDR3 comprises 14 residues. Germline V gene lookup returns CDR1 SGHVS and CDR2 FQNEAQ. Written as DNA, the CDR3 is TGTGCCAGCAGCTTATACCATACTTCCTACGAGCAGTACTTC. It encodes CASSLYHTSYEQYF.

This clonotype was counted between two and nine times. J is TRBJ2-3 and V is TRBV7-6; a weak D match, TRBD1 (6 bases). The V gene lost 7 bases and the J gene lost 2 bases, with 13 bases spanning the gap. From germline, CDR1 is SGHVS and CDR2 FNYEAQ. CDR3 size: 14 residues. CDR3 DNA: TGTGCCAGCAAAGGATGGGGGCCCACAGATACGCAGTATTTT. This sequence encodes CASKGWGPTDTQYF.

In this sample, this clonotype turned up many times. The chain has TRBV12-3 or TRBV12-4 and TRBJ2-1, with 9 bases aligning to TRBD2. V was clipped by 8 bases and J by 6 bases; unmatched bases: 14. The CDR3 covers 16 residues. The CDR3 region is CASSTRGRALGNEQFF. The CDR3 DNA is TGTGCCAGCTCAACCCGCGGGAGGGCCCTGGGCAATGAGCAGTTCTTC.

The chain has TRBV6-2 or TRBV6-3 and TRBJ2-6; weak D call: TRBD1 (5 bases). Trimming removed 6 bases at V and 4 bases at J, with 13 bases between. The CDR3 is 15 amino acids. Germline-derived CDR1 and CDR2 are MNHEY and SVGEGT. The CDR3: CASSKRTLGANVLTF. The CDR3 DNA reads as TGTGCCAGCAGCAAGAGGACATTGGGGGCCAACGTCCTGACTTTC.

This clonotype was picked up many times. The chain employs TRBV7-9 and TRBJ1-1; the D is unclear. The CDR3 totals 13 residues. Germline CDR1 and CDR2: SEHNR and FQNEAQ (reference sequence). Trimming removed 2 bases at V and 4 bases at J, with 8 bases between. The CDR3 loop reads CASSLPVRTEAFF. CDR3 in DNA: TGTGCCAGCAGCTTACCTGTTCGCACTGAAGCTTTCTTT.

This clonotype was observed many times. A much more abundant neighbour one base away suggests this may be a read error. The rearrangement joins TRBV2 to TRBJ1-1; 8 positions match TRBD1. The CDR3 contains 13 residues. Losses at the gene ends were 6 bases for V and 1 base for J; bases not matched to a gene: 1. Germline values: CDR1 SNHLY, CDR2 FYNNEI. The CDR3 sequence is CASRGTGNTEAFF. The CDR3 region has the DNA TGTGCCAGCAGGGGGACAGGGAACACTGAAGCTTTCTTT.

There are a few counts of this clonotype. The J gene is TRBJ1-2, the V gene TRBV6-1, with D possibly being TRBD1 (5 bases). Germline V gene data show CDR1 as MNHNS and CDR2 as SASEGT. V lost 6 bases and J 4 bases, leaving 18 bases between the germline ends. The CDR3 totals 15 residues. The CDR3 bases are TGTGCCAGCAGCCCCGCGGGCAGGGCTTCCTATGGCTACACCTTC. Translation: CASSPAGRASYGYTF.